This T cell receptor (beta chain) was captured in a study of post-analysis software for immune sequencing data. Germline V gives CDR1 SGDLS, CDR2 YYNGEE. Trimming left V 4 bases short and J 1 base short, with 16 bases between. This CDR3 has 16 residues. Study conclusions and caveats: Roughly five TRBV segments were more frequent in patients than controls; TRBV5-6, TRBV5-1 and TRBV20-1 belonged to this group.

The TCR beta cDNA libraries contained unique molecular identifiers. Via MiXCR, TCRdb re-called the PCR reads, giving one row per CDR3 protein. The top ten clones hold about 5.6% of a sample with roughly 540,000 distinct CDR3 sequences, roughly 34% of them seen once. Concerning this clonotype: Its cognate antigen is unknown.

The sample consisted of blood. This rearrangement joins TRBV9 to TRBJ2-3; a possible D gene is TRBD2 (6 bases). The receptor was isolated from a girl younger than 18 with multiple sclerosis. Here the CDR3 reads CASSKSAPGGTDTQYF. CDR3 in DNA: TGTGCCAGCAGCAAGAGCGCTCCGGGAGGCACAGATACGCAGTATTTT.